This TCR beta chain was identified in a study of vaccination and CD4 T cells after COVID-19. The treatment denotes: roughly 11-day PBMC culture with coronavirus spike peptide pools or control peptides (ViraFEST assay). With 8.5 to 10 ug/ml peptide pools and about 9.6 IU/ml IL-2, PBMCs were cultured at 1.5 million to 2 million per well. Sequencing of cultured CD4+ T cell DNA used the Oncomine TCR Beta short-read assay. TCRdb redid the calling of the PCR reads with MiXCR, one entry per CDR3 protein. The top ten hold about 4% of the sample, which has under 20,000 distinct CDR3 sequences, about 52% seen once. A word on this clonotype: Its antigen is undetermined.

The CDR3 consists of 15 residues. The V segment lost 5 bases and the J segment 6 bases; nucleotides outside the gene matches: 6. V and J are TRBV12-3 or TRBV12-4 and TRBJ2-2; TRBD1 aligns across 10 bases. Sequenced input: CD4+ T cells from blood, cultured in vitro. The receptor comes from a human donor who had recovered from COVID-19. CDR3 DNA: TGTGCCAGCAGTACCCGGGACAGGGGCTCCGGGGAGCTGTTTTTT. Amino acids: CASSTRDRGSGELFF.